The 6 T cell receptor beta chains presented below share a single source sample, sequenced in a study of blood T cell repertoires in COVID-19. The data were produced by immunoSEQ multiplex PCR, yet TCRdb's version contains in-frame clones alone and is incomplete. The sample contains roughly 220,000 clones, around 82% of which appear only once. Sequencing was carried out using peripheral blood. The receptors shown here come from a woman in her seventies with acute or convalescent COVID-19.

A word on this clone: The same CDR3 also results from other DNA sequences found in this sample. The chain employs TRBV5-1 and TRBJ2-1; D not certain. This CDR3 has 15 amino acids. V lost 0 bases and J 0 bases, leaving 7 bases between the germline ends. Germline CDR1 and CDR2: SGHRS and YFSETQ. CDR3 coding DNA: TGCGCCAGCAGCTTGGAACAGAGCTCCTACAATGAGCAGTTCTTC. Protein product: CASSLEQSSYNEQFF.

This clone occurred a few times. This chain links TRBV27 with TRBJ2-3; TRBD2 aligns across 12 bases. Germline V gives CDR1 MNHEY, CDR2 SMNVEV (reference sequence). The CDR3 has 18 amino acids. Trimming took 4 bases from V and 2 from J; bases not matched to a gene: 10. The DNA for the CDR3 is TGTGCCAGCAGTTCAAGCCCCCGACTAGCGGGAGACACAGATACGCAGTATTTT. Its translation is CASSSSPRLAGDTDTQYF.

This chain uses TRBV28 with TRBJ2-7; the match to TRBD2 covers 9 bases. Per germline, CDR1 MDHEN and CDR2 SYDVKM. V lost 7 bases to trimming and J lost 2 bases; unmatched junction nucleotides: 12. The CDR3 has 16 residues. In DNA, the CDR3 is TGTGCCAGCACCAAAACGGGACTAGCACGAACCTACGAGCAGTACTTC. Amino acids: CASTKTGLARTYEQYF.

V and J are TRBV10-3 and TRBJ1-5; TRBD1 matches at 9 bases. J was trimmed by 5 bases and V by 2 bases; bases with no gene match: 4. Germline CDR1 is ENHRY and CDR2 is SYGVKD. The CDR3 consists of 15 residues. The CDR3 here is CAISEAGQGDQPQHF. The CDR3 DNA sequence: TGTGCCATCAGTGAGGCGGGACAGGGAGATCAGCCCCAGCATTTT.

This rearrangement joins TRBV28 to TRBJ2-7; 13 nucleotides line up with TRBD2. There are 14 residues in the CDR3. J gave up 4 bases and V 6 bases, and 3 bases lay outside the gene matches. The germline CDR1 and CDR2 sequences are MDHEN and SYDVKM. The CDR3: CASRTSGRSYEQYF. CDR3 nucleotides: TGTGCCAGCAGGACTAGCGGGAGGTCATACGAGCAGTACTTC.

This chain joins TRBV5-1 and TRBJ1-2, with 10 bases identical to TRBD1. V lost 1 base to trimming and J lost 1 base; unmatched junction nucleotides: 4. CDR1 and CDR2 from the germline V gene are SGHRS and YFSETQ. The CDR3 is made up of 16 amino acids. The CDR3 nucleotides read TGCGCCAGCAGCTTGATGGGACAGGGGAGTAACTATGGCTACACCTTC. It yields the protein CASSLMGQGSNYGYTF.